Listed below are T cell receptor beta chains from one sample, sequenced in a study of T cell responses to AZD1222 COVID-19 vaccine. Libraries were prepared by immunoSEQ multiplex PCR; TCRdb keeps only in-frame clonotypes and omits some of them. The sample shows 110,000 or so clones, roughly 90% of them seen only once. The sample consisted of peripheral blood, taken on day 0 of AZD1222 vaccination. These receptors all stem from an adult in good health. CDR3s include the opening cysteine and the closing phenylalanine or tryptophan. The order of the fields is J gene, clone size, V gene, D gene, CDR3 DNA, CDR3 protein. A D gene is named only where the DNA matches it firmly. Rows may omit the clone size; those that give it use once, few, many or a size class.

TRBJ2-7 . TRBV28 TRBD1 TGTGCCAGCAGTCTGGGACAGACAGTCCCCTACGAGCAGTACTTC CASSLGQTVPYEQYF
TRBJ2-5 . TRBV7-7 TRBD2 TGTGCTAGCAGCTCGGGACTAGCGGGAGTGTGGGAGACCCAGTACTTC CASSSGLAGVWETQYF
TRBJ2-1 . TRBV11-2 TRBD2 TGTGCCAGCAGCCGACTAGCGGGAACCTACAATGAGCAGTTCTTC CASSRLAGTYNEQFF
TRBJ2-1 . TRBV27 . TGTGCCAGCAGTTTAAGATTAGCGGTTAGCTCCTACAATGAGCAGTTCTTC CASSLRLAVSSYNEQFF
TRBJ1-1 . TRBV6-1 . TGTGCCAGCAGTGTAGGCCGTGGGCGGATGAACACTGAAGCTTTCTTT CASSVGRGRMNTEAFF
TRBJ2-2 . TRBV10-3 TRBD1 TGTGCCATCACCTCAACCTCGGGACAGGGAGAGTTCACCGGGGAGCTGTTTTTT CAITSTSGQGEFTGELFF
TRBJ1-1 few TRBV29-1 . TGCAGCGCAACCCGACAGGCAAGGGGAACTGAAGCTTTCTTT CSATRQARGTEAFF
TRBJ2-1 once TRBV4-3 . TGCGCCAGCAGCCTAAGGGGTCGGTACAATGAGCAGTTCTTC CASSLRGRYNEQFF
TRBJ1-5 . TRBV12-5 . TGTGCTAGTGGTTTGACAGGATATCAGCCCCAGCATTTT CASGLTGYQPQHF
TRBJ1-2 . TRBV5-8 . TGTGCCAGCAGCTTGGCCGACGGGGGCGAGGGCTATGGCTACACCTTC CASSLADGGEGYGYTF
TRBJ1-2 few TRBV7-9 . TGTGCCAGCAGCTTAGTGTCCGGGAACTATGGCTACACCTTC CASSLVSGNYGYTF
TRBJ1-5 . TRBV7-2 TRBD1 TGTGCCAGCAGCGGCCCGGGACAGGGACGTTTTCAGCCCCAGCATTTT CASSGPGQGRFQPQHF
TRBJ2-2 once TRBV7-9 . TGTGCCAGCCGGACGACCGCGAACACCGGGGAGCTGTTTTTT CASRTTANTGELFF
TRBJ2-1 . TRBV5-1 . TGCGCCAGCAGCACCGGGATGAACAATGAGCAGTTCTTC CASSTGMNNEQFF
TRBJ1-2 . TRBV21-1 . TGTGCCAGCAGCAGCGAACAGCTGTCAAACTATGGCTACACCTTC CASSSEQLSNYGYTF
TRBJ2-2 . TRBV11-2 TRBD2 TGTGCCGGGGGGGATTCCGGGGAGCTGTTTTTT CAGGDSGELFF
TRBJ2-2 . TRBV5-6 . TGTGCCAGCAGCTTGTCCCACGGGGAGCTGTTTTTT CASSLSHGELFF
TRBJ2-7 . TRBV5-5 TRBD1 TGTGCCAGCAGCTATACAGGGGGCTCCTACGAGCAGTACTTC CASSYTGGSYEQYF
TRBJ1-2 . TRBV5-8 . TGTGCCAGCAGCCACACTGAGAGTTCGAGCTATGGCTACACCTTC CASSHTESSSYGYTF
TRBJ2-1 . TRBV19 TRBD1 TGTGCCAGTAGTTCCTGGACAGGGGGCGGCCTAGCCTCCTACAATGAGCAGTTCTTC CASSSWTGGGLASYNEQFF
TRBJ1-2 . TRBV19 . TGTGCCAGTAGTACCCGAGCCTATGGCTACACCTTC CASSTRAYGYTF
TRBJ2-7 . TRBV5-6 . TGTGCCAGCAGCTTCCGGGGGGCGATCGAGCAGTACTTC CASSFRGAIEQYF
TRBJ1-6 once TRBV6-6 . TGTGCCAGCAGTTACTCGAGAGGAGGGATTAATTCACCCCTCCACTTT CASSYSRGGINSPLHF
TRBJ1-1 . TRBV11-3 . TGTGCCAGCAGCTTAGACCAGGGTGGAACTGAAGCTTTCTTT CASSLDQGGTEAFF
TRBJ2-7 once TRBV11-1 . TGTGCCAGCAGCATAACAGGGCTGAGCTCCTACGAGCAGTACTTC CASSITGLSSYEQYF
TRBJ1-2 . TRBV27 TRBD1 TGTGCCAGCAGTCCCTACAGCCCGGGACAGGGCTATGGCTACACCTTC CASSPYSPGQGYGYTF
TRBJ1-5 . TRBV2 . TGTGCCAGCAGCCCCGGGGCTCAGCCCCAGCATTTT CASSPGAQPQHF
TRBJ2-7 few TRBV5-1 . TGCGCCAGCACCCCCGGGACACAATACGGGCGGCAGTACTTC CASTPGTQYGRQYF
TRBJ2-2 . TRBV2 . TGTGCCAGCAGCGGCGTTGTAACCGGGGAGCTGTTTTTT CASSGVVTGELFF
TRBJ1-2 . TRBV28 . TGTGCCAGCAGTGAGGACAGCGTCTATGGCTACACCTTC CASSEDSVYGYTF